These 30 T cell receptor beta chains were all obtained from the same sample, sequenced in a study of T-cell memory formation after mild COVID-19. TCRdb analysed the 5' RACE reads with MiXCR anew, one entry per CDR3 protein. The sample lists 270,000 or so distinct CDR3 sequences, about 20% occurring once. Material: PBMCs or a T cell subset sorted from them (not recorded which). These receptors were collected from a man aged 18-30 years who had mild COVID-19 (a few samples of this study predate the infection). Cell type and time point are not known.

The chain couples TRBV2 to TRBJ2-2; a possible D gene is TRBD1 (6 bases). The CDR3 has 14 residues. Germline CDR1 and CDR2: SNHLY and FYNNEI. Trimming removed 4 bases from V and 9 bases from J, with 15 bases in between. CDR3 sequence: CASSGLQGERELFF. The CDR3 nucleotides read TGTGCCAGCAGTGGGCTACAGGGCGAGAGGGAGCTGTTTTTT.

This clonotype was counted between two and nine times. The chain joins TRBV24-1 to TRBJ2-3; TRBD2 matches 8 bases. The CDR3 is 18 amino acids. CDR1 is KGHDR and CDR2 is SFDVKD in the germline V gene. The V segment lost 3 bases and the J segment 4 bases; nucleotides outside the gene matches: 14. The chain's CDR3 is CATSDPLGLAGGADTQYF. For the CDR3, the DNA is TGTGCCACCAGTGATCCGCTTGGCCTGGCGGGGGGCGCAGATACGCAGTATTTT.

The V gene is TRBV9, the J gene TRBJ2-3; perhaps TRBD2 as D (6 bases). Germline loops: CDR1 SGDLS, CDR2 YYNGEE. With 3 bases removed from V and 2 bases from J, the gap between germline ends came to 10 bases. This CDR3 has 14 residues. CDR3 residues: CASSGLGLTDTQYF. In DNA form, the CDR3 reads TGTGCCAGCAGCGGCTTGGGACTCACAGATACGCAGTATTTT.

This clonotype has just a few counts. The chain uses TRBV10-3 and TRBJ1-2; D not resolved. V was pared by 2 bases and J by 0 bases, with 4 bases between. This CDR3 has 13 amino acids. Germline lookup yields CDR1 ENHRY and CDR2 SYGVKD. The CDR3 DNA reads as TGTGCCATCAGTGAGGGCCCTAACTATGGCTACACCTTC. It encodes CAISEGPNYGYTF.

This clonotype was recorded at least ten times. This chain uses TRBV5-6 with TRBJ2-2; D is unclear. V was cut by 6 bases and J by 1 base, with 10 bases left in between. Germline V gene sequence: CDR1 SGHDT, CDR2 YYEEEE. The CDR3 has 14 residues. CDR3 nucleotide sequence: TGTGCCAGCAAGCCATCACGGAACACCGGGGAGCTGTTTTTT. Translating it yields CASKPSRNTGELFF. Supplemented by reference TRBV5-6 and TRBJ2-2, the full variable domain reads DAGVTQSPTHLIKTRGQQVTLRCSPKSGHDTVSWYQQALGQGPQFIFQYYEEEERQRGNFPDRFSGHQFPNYSSELNVNALLLGDSALYLCASKPSRNTGELFFGEGSRLTVL.

The chain combines TRBV27 with TRBJ1-6; 9 bases are a match to TRBD1. The CDR3 is 15 amino acids. V shed 2 bases and J 4 bases; nucleotides not matched to a gene: 0. Germline V gene data show CDR1 as MNHEY and CDR2 as SMNVEV (reference sequence). CDR3 nucleotides: TGTGCCAGCAGTTTAGGGACAGGGTATAATTCACCCCTCCACTTT. Residues: CASSLGTGYNSPLHF.

V gene TRBV4-3 combines with J gene TRBJ2-1, with 9 positions matching TRBD2. This CDR3 comprises 16 residues. CDR1 is LGHNA, CDR2 YSLEER, per germline. Germline trimming cut 6 bases from V and 8 bases from J; bases unmatched to any gene: 14. CDR3 bases: TGCGCCAGCAGACAGGCAGGCGGGGGGGTCGGGGATGAGCAGTTCTTC. This translates into CASRQAGGGVGDEQFF.

This clonotype was found a few times. The V gene is TRBV6-5, the J gene TRBJ2-3, with unresolved D. This CDR3 comprises 13 residues. The germline V gene has CDR1 MNHEY and CDR2 SVGAGI. V was cut by 0 bases and J by 2 bases, with 3 bases left in between. Here the CDR3 reads CASSYSPTDTQYF. The CDR3 DNA reads TGTGCCAGCAGTTACTCCCCCACAGATACGCAGTATTTT.

This CDR3 is CASSWGGTQFF. The DNA for the CDR3 is TGCGCCAGCAGCTGGGGGGGGACGCAGTTCTTC. The chain couples TRBV5-1 to TRBJ2-1; TRBD2 aligns across 7 bases. There are 11 residues in the CDR3. With 3 bases clipped from V and 12 bases from J, the junction kept 3 bases outside the gene matches. CDR1 and CDR2 from the germline V gene are SGHRS and YFSETQ. The variable domain in full, completed from reference TRBV5-1 and TRBJ2-1, reads KAGVTQTPRYLIKTRGQQVTLSCSPISGHRSVSWYQQTPGQGLQFLFEYFSETQRNKGNFPGRFSGRQFSNSRSEMNVSTLELGDSALYLCASSWGGTQFFGPGTRLTVL.

The chain has TRBV18 and TRBJ2-5; unclear D gene. In germline, CDR1 is KGHSH, CDR2 LQKENI. The CDR3 contains 14 residues. V dropped 0 bases and J dropped 5 bases, with 10 bases sitting between them. This CDR3 is CASSPPRSWETQYF. For the CDR3, the DNA is TGTGCCAGCTCACCACCGAGGTCGTGGGAGACCCAGTACTTC.

The J gene is TRBJ2-2, the V gene TRBV9; the D is unclear. V lost 1 base and J 7 bases, leaving 14 bases between the germline ends. This CDR3 has 15 amino acids. Germline V gives CDR1 SGDLS, CDR2 YYNGEE. The chain's CDR3 is CASSVHGSYGGELFF. The DNA of the CDR3 is TGTGCCAGCAGCGTACACGGGTCGTATGGCGGGGAGCTGTTTTTT.

This clonotype was picked up a small number of times. The chain combines TRBV27 with TRBJ2-7, with D possibly being TRBD1 or TRBD2 (5 bases each). The CDR3 contains 14 residues. Trimming shortened V by 8 bases and J by 5 bases, and 19 bases separated the two germline ends. Germline V lookup: CDR1 MNHEY, CDR2 SMNVEV (reference sequence). The CDR3 here is CASSPARGAHEQYF. In DNA, the CDR3 is TGTGCCAGCTCGCCGGCGCGAGGGGCCCACGAGCAGTACTTC.

The chain combines TRBV28 with TRBJ1-5; TRBD1 matches 8 bases. The CDR3 is 16 residues long. The ends lost 8 bases at V and 1 base at J; junction bases unmatched: 10. Germline V CDR1 and CDR2: MDHEN, SYDVKM. The DNA of the CDR3 is TGTGCCAGCCAGGACAGGGTTTCAAGGAGCAATCAGCCCCAGCATTTT. It codes for CASQDRVSRSNQPQHF.

The V call is TRBV4-2, the J call TRBJ1-1, with unresolved D. The CDR3 consists of 16 residues. Germline V lookup: CDR1 LGHNA, CDR2 YNFKEQ. V was pared by 0 bases and J by 5 bases, with 16 bases between. CDR3 in DNA: TGTGCCAGCAGCCAAGAGGCTCAGGTCCCGAGTACTGAAGCTTTCTTT. Translating gives CASSQEAQVPSTEAFF.

The chain has TRBV6-5 and TRBJ2-7; 8 nucleotides align to TRBD1. The CDR3 runs to 12 residues. The ends lost 6 bases at V and 5 bases at J; junction bases unmatched: 3. Germline V gene data show CDR1 as MNHEY and CDR2 as SVGAGI. CDR3 coding DNA: TGTGCCAGCAGAGGACAGGGAGACGAGCAGTACTTC. It translates to CASRGQGDEQYF.

This clonotype was seen only a few times. The chain employs TRBV28 and TRBJ2-4; TRBD2 matches 7 bases. This CDR3 spans 16 amino acids. The V and J ends lost 3 bases and 0 bases, in that order; junction bases with no gene match: 5. Per germline, CDR1 MDHEN and CDR2 SYDVKM. CDR3 amino acids: CASSFWGGLAKNIQYF. CDR3 DNA sequence: TGTGCCAGCAGTTTCTGGGGGGGTCTAGCCAAAAACATTCAGTACTTC.

This clonotype was counted ten times or more. V gene TRBV5-1 combines with J gene TRBJ2-3; TRBD2 matches 8 bases. Losses at the gene ends were 3 bases for V and 3 bases for J; bases not matched to a gene: 3. This CDR3 has 14 amino acids. The germline V gene encodes CDR1 SGHRS and CDR2 YFSETQ. CDR3 amino acids: CASSSTSGTDTQYF. The DNA for the CDR3 is TGCGCCAGCAGCTCCACTAGCGGTACAGATACGCAGTATTTT.

A few counts support this clonotype. The V call is TRBV7-8, the J call TRBJ2-5, with 10 bases identical to TRBD2. CDR1 and CDR2 from the germline V gene are SGHVS and FQNEAQ. The CDR3 is 16 amino acids. Trimming cost V 4 bases and J 4 bases; bases outside gene matches: 9. The CDR3 region is CASSSERGGLRETQYF. The CDR3 nucleotides are TGTGCCAGCAGCTCGGAGCGGGGGGGCCTCCGAGAGACCCAGTACTTC. The full variable domain, with the rest looked up from reference TRBV7-8 and TRBJ2-5, is GAGVSQSPRYKVAKRGQDVALRCDPISGHVSLFWYQQALGQGPEFLTYFQNEAQLDKSGLPSDRFFAERPEGSVSTLKIQRTQQEDSAVYLCASSSERGGLRETQYFGPGTRLLVL.

The chain's CDR3 is CASSFSAEKLFF. CDR3 nucleotide sequence: TGTGCCAGCAGCTTTTCGGCTGAAAAACTGTTTTTT. This chain links TRBV7-2 with TRBJ1-4; D not certain. The CDR3 totals 12 residues. Germline V gives CDR1 SGHTA, CDR2 FQGNSA. V was cut by 3 bases and J by 7 bases, with 6 bases left in between. The full variable domain, in which reference TRBV7-2 and TRBJ1-4 provide the parts outside the CDR3, is GAGVSQSPSNKVTEKGKDVELRCDPISGHTALYWYRQSLGQGLEFLIYFQGNSAPDKSGLPSDRFSAERTGGSVSTLTIQRTQQEDSAVYLCASSFSAEKLFFGSGTQLSVL.

The chain employs TRBV6-5 and TRBJ2-7, with a tentative D call TRBD2 (6 bases). Germline V gene sequence: CDR1 MNHEY, CDR2 SVGAGI. V was trimmed by 6 bases and J by 1 base, leaving 13 bases between them. This CDR3 has 14 amino acids. CDR3 region: CASREGQYSYEQYV. The CDR3 DNA reads as TGTGCCAGCAGGGAGGGTCAGTATTCCTACGAGCAGTACGTC.

This clonotype was observed many times. This chain uses TRBV29-1 with TRBJ2-5; TRBD1 aligns across 7 bases. V was clipped by 4 bases and J by 2 bases; unmatched bases: 4. CDR1 and CDR2 from the germline V gene are SQVTM and ANQGSEA. CDR3 length: 13 amino acids. DNA for the CDR3: TGCAGCGTTGGACAGGGTTCTCAAGAGACCCAGTACTTC. Protein product: CSVGQGSQETQYF.

This clonotype has only a few counts. This sequence joins TRBV20-1 and TRBJ1-3, with D possibly TRBD1 on 6 matching bases. The CDR3 totals 14 residues. Trimming removed 1 base at V and 2 bases at J, with 9 bases between. Germline V lookup: CDR1 DFQATT, CDR2 SNEGSKA (reference sequence). The CDR3 DNA reads as TGCAGTGCTAGAGGACCAGGGGCTGGAAACACCATATATTTT. Translated, it gives CSARGPGAGNTIYF.

This clonotype has at least ten counts. The chain uses TRBV12-3 or TRBV12-4 and TRBJ1-6; perhaps TRBD1 as D (5 bases). Trimming stripped 6 bases from V and 6 bases from J, with 12 bases between. The CDR3 runs 14 residues. In DNA, the CDR3 is TGTGCCAGCAGCCCGACAGCCACTAATTCACCCCTCCACTTT. Residues: CASSPTATNSPLHF.

This chain uses TRBV6-5 with TRBJ1-2, with no clear D. V lost 0 bases and J 0 bases, leaving 11 bases between the germline ends. This CDR3 is built from 16 residues. Looked up from germline, CDR1 is MNHEY and CDR2 is SVGAGI. CDR3 DNA: TGTGCCAGCAGTTACTCCGCCGCACAAACTAACTATGGCTACACCTTC. This translates into CASSYSAAQTNYGYTF.

This clonotype appeared a few times. The chain combines TRBV3-1 with TRBJ2-3; D is ambiguous. There are 14 residues in the CDR3. Trimming removed 0 bases at V and 2 bases at J, with 6 bases between. Germline lookup yields CDR1 LGHDT and CDR2 YNNKEL (reference sequence). Written as DNA, the CDR3 is TGTGCCAGCAGCCAAGATCGGAACACAGATACGCAGTATTTT. Translating it yields CASSQDRNTDTQYF.

This clonotype was seen repeatedly, ten times or more. The gene calls are TRBV5-1 and TRBJ1-1, with D perhaps matching TRBD1 (6 bases). V gave up 4 bases and J gave up 1 base, with 11 bases separating them. This CDR3 is built from 14 residues. The germline V gene encodes CDR1 SGHRS and CDR2 YFSETQ. The CDR3 reads CASSLRTANTEAFF. CDR3 bases: TGCGCCAGCAGCCTCCGGACAGCGAACACTGAAGCTTTCTTT.

This clonotype has more than one count but fewer than ten. The chain joins TRBV25-1 to TRBJ2-5, with D perhaps matching TRBD2 (6 bases). The CDR3 runs to 13 residues. Germline V CDR1 and CDR2: MGHDK, SYGVNS. Trimming stripped 6 bases from V and 3 bases from J, with 11 bases between. The CDR3 region is CASSPSGEETQYF. The CDR3, as DNA: TGTGCCAGCAGCCCCTCGGGGGAAGAGACCCAGTACTTC.

The chain couples TRBV7-2 to TRBJ2-3; TRBD2 matches 8 bases. In germline, CDR1 is SGHTA, CDR2 FQGNSA. V trimming: 5 bases; J trimming: 1 base; junction bases outside the gene matches: 8. The CDR3 runs to 16 residues. The CDR3 coding sequence is TGTGCCAGCAGCCTCCGCCGGCGGGGGGGCACAGATACGCAGTATTTT. It yields the protein CASSLRRRGGTDTQYF.

This clonotype has a handful of counts. The chain has TRBV9 and TRBJ2-5; 7 bases agree with TRBD1. The V gene's germline CDR1 is SGDLS and CDR2 YYNGEE. This CDR3 contains 16 residues. With 0 bases clipped from V and 5 bases from J, the junction kept 10 bases outside the gene matches. The CDR3: CASSVGGQNNGETQYF. CDR3 in DNA: TGTGCCAGCAGCGTAGGGGGACAGAATAATGGGGAGACCCAGTACTTC.

This clonotype has only a few counts. This CDR3 is CASSLQGGMAGELFF. CDR3 DNA sequence: TGCGCCAGCAGCCTACAGGGCGGGATGGCCGGGGAGCTGTTTTTT. This chain joins TRBV4-1 and TRBJ2-2; either TRBD1 or TRBD2 may fit D (6 bases each). The CDR3 sequence is 15 residues long. Trimming removed 4 bases from V and 6 bases from J, with 15 bases in between. CDR1 and CDR2 from the germline V gene are MGHRA and YSYEKL.